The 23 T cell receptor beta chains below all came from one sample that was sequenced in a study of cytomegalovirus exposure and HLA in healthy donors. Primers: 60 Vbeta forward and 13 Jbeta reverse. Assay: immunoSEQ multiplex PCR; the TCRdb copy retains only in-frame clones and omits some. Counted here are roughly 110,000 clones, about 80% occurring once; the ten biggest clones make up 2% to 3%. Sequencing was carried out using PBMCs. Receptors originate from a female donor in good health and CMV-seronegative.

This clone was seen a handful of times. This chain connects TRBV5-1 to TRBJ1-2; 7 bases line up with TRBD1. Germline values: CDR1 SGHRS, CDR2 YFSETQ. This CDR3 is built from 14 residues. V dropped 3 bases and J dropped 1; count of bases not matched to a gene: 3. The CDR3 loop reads CASSWGQLNYGYTF. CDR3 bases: TGCGCCAGCAGCTGGGGACAGCTTAACTATGGCTACACCTTC.

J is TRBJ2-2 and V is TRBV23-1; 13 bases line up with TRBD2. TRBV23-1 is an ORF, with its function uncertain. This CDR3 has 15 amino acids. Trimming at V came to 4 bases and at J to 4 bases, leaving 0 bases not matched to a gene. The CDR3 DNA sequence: TGCGCCAGCAGTCGGACTAGCGGGGGCACCGGGGAGCTGTTTTTT. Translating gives CASSRTSGGTGELFF.

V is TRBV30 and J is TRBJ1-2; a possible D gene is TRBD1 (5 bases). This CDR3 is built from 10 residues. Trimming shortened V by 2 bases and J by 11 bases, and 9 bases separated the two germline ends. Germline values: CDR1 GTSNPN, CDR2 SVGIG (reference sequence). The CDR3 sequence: CAWSQGRYTF. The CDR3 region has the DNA TGTGCCTGGAGTCAGGGCCGGTACACCTTC.

The CDR3, as DNA: TGTGCCATCAGATCGGGACAGGGTTATAATTCACCCCTCCACTTT. Translation gives CAIRSGQGYNSPLHF. This chain links TRBV10-3 with TRBJ1-6; TRBD1 matches 9 bases. The CDR3 sequence is 15 residues long. Germline CDR1 ENHRY, CDR2 SYGVKD. With V trimmed by 6 bases and J by 4 bases, 4 bases remained unmatched.

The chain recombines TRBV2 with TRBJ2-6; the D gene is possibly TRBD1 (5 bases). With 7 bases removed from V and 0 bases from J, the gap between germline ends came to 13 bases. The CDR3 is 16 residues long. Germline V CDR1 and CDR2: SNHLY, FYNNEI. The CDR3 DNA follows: TGTGCCAGCACTGTAACAGGTCTCTCTGGGGCCAACGTCCTGACTTTC. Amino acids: CASTVTGLSGANVLTF.

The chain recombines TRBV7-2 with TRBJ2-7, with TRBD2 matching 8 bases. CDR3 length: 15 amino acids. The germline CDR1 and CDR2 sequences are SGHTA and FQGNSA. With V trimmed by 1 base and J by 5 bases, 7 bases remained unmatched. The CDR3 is CASSLGGSGANEQYF. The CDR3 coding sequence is TGTGCCAGCAGCTTAGGGGGTAGCGGGGCCAACGAGCAGTACTTC.

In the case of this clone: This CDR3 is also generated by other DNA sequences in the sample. CDR3 DNA sequence: TGTGCCAGCAGCGCGGGGGGGGGCACTGAAGCTTTCTTT. Translated, it gives CASSAGGGTEAFF. The chain joins TRBV9 to TRBJ1-1; TRBD1 might be the D (5 bases). The germline CDR1 and CDR2 sequences are SGDLS and YYNGEE. Trimming cost V 3 bases and J 4 bases, with 10 bases left between them. This CDR3 region has 13 residues.

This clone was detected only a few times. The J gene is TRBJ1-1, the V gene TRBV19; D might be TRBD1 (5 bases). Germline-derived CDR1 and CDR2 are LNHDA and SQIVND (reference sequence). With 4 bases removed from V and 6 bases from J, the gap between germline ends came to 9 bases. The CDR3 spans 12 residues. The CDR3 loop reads CASSTGLPEAFF. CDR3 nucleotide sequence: TGTGCCAGTAGTACAGGGTTGCCTGAAGCTTTCTTT.

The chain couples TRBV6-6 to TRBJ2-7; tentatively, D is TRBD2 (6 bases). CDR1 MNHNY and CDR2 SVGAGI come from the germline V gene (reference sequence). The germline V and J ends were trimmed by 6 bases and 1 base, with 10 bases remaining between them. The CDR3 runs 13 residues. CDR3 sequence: CASRRDSSYEQYF. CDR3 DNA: TGTGCCAGCAGAAGGGACTCTTCCTACGAGCAGTACTTC.

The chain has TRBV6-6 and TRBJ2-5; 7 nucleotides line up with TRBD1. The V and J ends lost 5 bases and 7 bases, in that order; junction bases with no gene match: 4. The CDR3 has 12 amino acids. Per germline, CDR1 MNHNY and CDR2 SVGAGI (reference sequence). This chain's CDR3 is CASSGDSGTQYF. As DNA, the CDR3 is TGTGCCAGCAGTGGGGACAGCGGGACCCAGTACTTC.

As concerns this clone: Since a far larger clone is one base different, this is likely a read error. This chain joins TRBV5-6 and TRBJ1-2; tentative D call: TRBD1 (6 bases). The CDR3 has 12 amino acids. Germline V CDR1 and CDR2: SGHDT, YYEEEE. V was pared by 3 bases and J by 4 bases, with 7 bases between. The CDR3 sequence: CASSSTGYGYTF. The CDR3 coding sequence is TGTGCCAGCAGCTCGACAGGCTATGGCTACACCTTC.

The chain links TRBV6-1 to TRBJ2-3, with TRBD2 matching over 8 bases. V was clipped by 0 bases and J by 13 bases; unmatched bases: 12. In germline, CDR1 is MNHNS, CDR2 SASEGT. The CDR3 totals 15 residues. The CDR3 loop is CASSEARGTSQMEYF. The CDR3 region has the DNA TGTGCCAGCAGTGAAGCGCGGGGGACTAGTCAAATGGAGTATTTT.

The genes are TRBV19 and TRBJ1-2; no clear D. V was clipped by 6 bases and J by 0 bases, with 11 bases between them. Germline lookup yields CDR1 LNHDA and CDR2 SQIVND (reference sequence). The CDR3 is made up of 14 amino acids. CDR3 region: CASSRGLANYGYTF. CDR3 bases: TGTGCCAGTAGCAGAGGGTTAGCTAACTATGGCTACACCTTC.

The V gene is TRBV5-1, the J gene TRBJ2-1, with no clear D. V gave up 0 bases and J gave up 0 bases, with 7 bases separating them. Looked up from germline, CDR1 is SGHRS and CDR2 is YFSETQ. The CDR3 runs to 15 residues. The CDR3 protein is CASSLAGLSYNEQFF. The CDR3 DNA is TGCGCCAGCAGCTTGGCGGGTCTCTCCTACAATGAGCAGTTCTTC.

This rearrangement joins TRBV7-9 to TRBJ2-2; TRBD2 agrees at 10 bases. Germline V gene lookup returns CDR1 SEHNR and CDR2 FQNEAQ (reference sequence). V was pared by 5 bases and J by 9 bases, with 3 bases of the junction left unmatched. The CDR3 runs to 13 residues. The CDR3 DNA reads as TGTGCCAGCAGCCCGGGACTAGCGTGGGAGCTGTTTTTT. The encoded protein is CASSPGLAWELFF.

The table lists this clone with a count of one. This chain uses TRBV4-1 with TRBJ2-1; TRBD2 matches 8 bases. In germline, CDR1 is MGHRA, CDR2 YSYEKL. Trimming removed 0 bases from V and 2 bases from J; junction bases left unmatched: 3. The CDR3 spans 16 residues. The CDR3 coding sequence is TGCGCCAGCAGCCAAGATAGGACTAGCACCTACAATGAGCAGTTCTTC. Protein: CASSQDRTSTYNEQFF.

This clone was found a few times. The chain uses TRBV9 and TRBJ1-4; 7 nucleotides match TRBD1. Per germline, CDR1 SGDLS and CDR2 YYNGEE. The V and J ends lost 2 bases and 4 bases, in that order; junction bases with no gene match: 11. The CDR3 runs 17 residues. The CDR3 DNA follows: TGTGCCAGCAGCGTCTCAATAAGACAGGGCCATAATGAAAAACTGTTTTTT. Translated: CASSVSIRQGHNEKLFF.

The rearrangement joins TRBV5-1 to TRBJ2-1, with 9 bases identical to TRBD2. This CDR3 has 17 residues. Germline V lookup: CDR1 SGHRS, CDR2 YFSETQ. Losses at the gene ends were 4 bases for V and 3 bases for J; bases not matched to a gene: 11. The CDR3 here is CASSGSLAGGRYNEQFF. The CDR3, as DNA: TGCGCCAGCAGCGGTTCTTTGGCGGGGGGGCGCTACAATGAGCAGTTCTTC.

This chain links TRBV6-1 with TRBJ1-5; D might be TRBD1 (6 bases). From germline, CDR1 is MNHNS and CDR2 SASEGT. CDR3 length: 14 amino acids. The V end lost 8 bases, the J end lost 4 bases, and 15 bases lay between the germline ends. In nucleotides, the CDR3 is TGTGCCAGCGGGGGCCAGGGAGAAAATCAGCCCCAGCATTTT. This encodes CASGGQGENQPQHF.

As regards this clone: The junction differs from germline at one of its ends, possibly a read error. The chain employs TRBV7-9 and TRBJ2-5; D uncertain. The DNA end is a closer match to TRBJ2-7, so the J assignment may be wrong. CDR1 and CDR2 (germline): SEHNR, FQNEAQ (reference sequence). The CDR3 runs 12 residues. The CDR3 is CSSSLGLYEQYF. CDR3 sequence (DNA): TGTTCCAGCAGCTTAGGTCTATACGAGCAGTACTTC.

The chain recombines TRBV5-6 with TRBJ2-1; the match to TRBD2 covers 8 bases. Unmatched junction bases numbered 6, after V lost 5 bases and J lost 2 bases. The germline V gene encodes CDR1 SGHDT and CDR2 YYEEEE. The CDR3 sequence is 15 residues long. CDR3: CASSTAGGPYNEQFF. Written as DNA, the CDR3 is TGTGCCAGCAGTACCGCGGGGGGCCCCTACAATGAGCAGTTCTTC.

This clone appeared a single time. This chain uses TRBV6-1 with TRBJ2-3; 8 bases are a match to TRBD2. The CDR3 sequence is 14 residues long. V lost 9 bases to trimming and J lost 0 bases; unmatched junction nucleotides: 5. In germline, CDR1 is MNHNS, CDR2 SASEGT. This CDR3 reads CASGGGFSTDTQYF. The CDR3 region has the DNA TGTGCCAGTGGCGGGGGGTTTAGCACAGATACGCAGTATTTT.

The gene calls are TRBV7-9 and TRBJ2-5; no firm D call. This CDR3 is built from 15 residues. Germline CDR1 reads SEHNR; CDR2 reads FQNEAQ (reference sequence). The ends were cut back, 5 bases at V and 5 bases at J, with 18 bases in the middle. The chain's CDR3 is CASSPDLGPTETQYF. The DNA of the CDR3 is TGTGCCAGCAGCCCCGACTTGGGTCCAACCGAGACCCAGTACTTC.